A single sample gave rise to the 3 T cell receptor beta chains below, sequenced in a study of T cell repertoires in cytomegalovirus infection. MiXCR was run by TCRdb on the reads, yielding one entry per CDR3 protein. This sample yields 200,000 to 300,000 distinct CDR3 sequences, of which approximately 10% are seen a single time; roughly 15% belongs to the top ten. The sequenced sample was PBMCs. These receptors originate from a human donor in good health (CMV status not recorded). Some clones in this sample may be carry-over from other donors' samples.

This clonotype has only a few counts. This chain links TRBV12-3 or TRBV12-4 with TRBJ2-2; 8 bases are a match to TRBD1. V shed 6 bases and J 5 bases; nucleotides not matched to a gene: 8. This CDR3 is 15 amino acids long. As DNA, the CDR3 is TGTGCCAGCAGGACCCGGACAGGGTCAACCGGGGAGCTGTTTTTT. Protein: CASRTRTGSTGELFF.

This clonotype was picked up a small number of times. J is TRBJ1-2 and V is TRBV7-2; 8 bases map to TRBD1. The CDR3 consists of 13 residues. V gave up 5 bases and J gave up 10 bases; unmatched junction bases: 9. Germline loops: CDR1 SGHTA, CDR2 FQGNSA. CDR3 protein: CASSPDRGRDYTF. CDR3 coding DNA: TGTGCCAGCAGCCCCGACAGGGGCCGGGACTACACCTTC.

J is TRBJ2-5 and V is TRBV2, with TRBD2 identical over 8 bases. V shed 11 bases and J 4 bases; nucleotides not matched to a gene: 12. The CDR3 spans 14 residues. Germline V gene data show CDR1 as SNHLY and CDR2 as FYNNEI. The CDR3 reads CASFTGTSRETQYF. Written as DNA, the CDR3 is TGTGCCTCCTTTACCGGGACTAGTAGAGAGACCCAGTACTTC.